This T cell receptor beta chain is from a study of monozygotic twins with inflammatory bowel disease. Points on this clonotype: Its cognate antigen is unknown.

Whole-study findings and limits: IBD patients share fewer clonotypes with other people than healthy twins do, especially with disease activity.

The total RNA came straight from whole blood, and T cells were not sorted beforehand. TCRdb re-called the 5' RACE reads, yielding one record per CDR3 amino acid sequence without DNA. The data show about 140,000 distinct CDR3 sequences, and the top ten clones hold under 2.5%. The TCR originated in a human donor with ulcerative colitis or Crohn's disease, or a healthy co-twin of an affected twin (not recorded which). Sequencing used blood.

The CDR3 is CASRPDSRPQETQYF. This rearrangement joins TRBV6-1 to TRBJ2-5; the D call from TCRdb, TRBD1, cannot be confirmed without DNA. CDR3 length equals 15 residues. In germline, CDR1 is MNHNS, CDR2 SASEGT.